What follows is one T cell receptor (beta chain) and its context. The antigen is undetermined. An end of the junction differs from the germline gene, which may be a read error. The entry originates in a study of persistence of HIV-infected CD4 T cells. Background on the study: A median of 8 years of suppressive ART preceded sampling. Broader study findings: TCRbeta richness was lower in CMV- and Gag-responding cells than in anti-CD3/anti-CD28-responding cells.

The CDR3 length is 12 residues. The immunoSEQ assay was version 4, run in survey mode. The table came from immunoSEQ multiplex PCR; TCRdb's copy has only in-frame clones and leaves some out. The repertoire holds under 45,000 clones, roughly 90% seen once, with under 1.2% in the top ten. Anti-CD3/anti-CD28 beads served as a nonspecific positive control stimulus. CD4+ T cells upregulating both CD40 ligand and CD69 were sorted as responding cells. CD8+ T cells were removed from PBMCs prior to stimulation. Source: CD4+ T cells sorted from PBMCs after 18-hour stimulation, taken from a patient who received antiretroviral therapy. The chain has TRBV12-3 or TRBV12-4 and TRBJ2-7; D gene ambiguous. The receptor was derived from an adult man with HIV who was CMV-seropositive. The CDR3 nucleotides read TGTGCCAGCAGTACCGCCAATGGACCTCTAACCTTC. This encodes CASSTANGPLTF.